This T cell receptor (beta chain) was sequenced during a study of blood T cells in healthy people across ages. There are 17 residues in the CDR3. The use of a sample-barcoded 5' primer and a J-beta primer mix characterized a second PCR of roughly 6 to 11 cycles. TCRdb re-called the 5' RACE reads with MiXCR, one entry per CDR3 protein. Of some 640,000 distinct CDR3 sequences in the sample, around 45% were seen once. As to this clonotype: The antigen is not known.

PBMCs were isolated at a quantity of at least 6.5 million per sample. Study observations and caveats: Estimates of total diversity, which came from one million sequenced T cells, were considered to be underestimates. Unsorted PBMCs blocked a conclusive comparison of naive and antigen-experienced cells. Across the age range, TCR beta diversity per million T cells fell in a roughly linear way.

V gene TRBV21-1 combines with J gene TRBJ1-5; no DNA check was done on the table's D call, TRBD1. TRBV21-1 is a documented pseudogene. The TCR originated in a woman aged 60-75 years in good health. The sequenced sample was blood. CDR3 sequence (DNA): TGTGCCAGCAGCAATAGAAGAAGGGACAGTTTCAATCAGCCCCAGCATTTT. Its translation: CASSNRRRDSFNQPQHF.